Each of the 20 T cell receptor beta chains below was sequenced from the same sample in a study of blood T cell repertoires in COVID-19. The protocol was immunoSEQ multiplex PCR, while the TCRdb copy is restricted to in-frame clones and leaves out a portion. The table records fewer than 200,000 clones, roughly 82% of them present only once. The specimen sequenced was peripheral blood. These TCRs come from a woman in her 70s with acute or convalescent COVID-19.

The chain combines TRBV28 with TRBJ1-3, with D possibly matching TRBD1 (6 bases). The CDR3 consists of 17 residues. V lost 4 bases to trimming and J lost 0 bases, with 16 bases between them. The germline CDR1 and CDR2 sequences are MDHEN and SYDVKM. The DNA of the CDR3 is TGTGCCAGCAGTTCCGGTCAGGGGCGTTTCTCTGGAAACACCATATATTTT. This translates into CASSSGQGRFSGNTIYF.

The genes are TRBV28 and TRBJ1-2; TRBD1 matches 9 bases. V lost 5 bases, J lost 4 bases, and 5 bases stayed unmatched. CDR1 is MDHEN and CDR2 is SYDVKM in the germline V gene. The length of the CDR3 is 14 residues. The CDR3 DNA sequence: TGTGCCAGCAGTCCCGGGACAGGGACCTATGGCTACACCTTC. It yields the protein CASSPGTGTYGYTF.

V is TRBV3-1 (or the pseudogene TRBV3-2) and J is TRBJ1-1; D is uncertain. This CDR3 region has 14 residues. V lost 4 bases to trimming and J lost 1 base, with 10 bases between them. CDR1 LGHDT and CDR2 YNNKEL come from the germline V gene (reference sequence). The CDR3 loop is CASSPLAENTEAFF. The CDR3 coding sequence is TGTGCCAGCAGCCCCCTCGCGGAGAACACTGAAGCTTTCTTT.

The CDR3 region is CASRPGQLNTEAFF. CDR3 DNA sequence: TGTGCCAGCAGGCCTGGACAGTTGAACACTGAAGCTTTCTTT. The chain uses TRBV6-2 or TRBV6-3 and TRBJ1-1; possibly TRBD1 for D (6 bases). The CDR3 consists of 14 residues. Trimming removed 6 bases at V and 0 bases at J, with 11 bases between. Germline values: CDR1 MNHEY, CDR2 SVGEGT.

The gene calls are TRBV24-1 and TRBJ2-3; D uncertain. V was clipped by 1 base and J by 0 bases, with 10 bases between them. The CDR3 runs 16 residues. Germline V gene data show CDR1 as KGHDR and CDR2 as SFDVKD. This CDR3 is CATSDFGSTSTDTQYF. The CDR3 nucleotides are TGTGCCACCAGTGATTTTGGTAGCACTAGCACAGATACGCAGTATTTT.

This sequence joins TRBV9 and TRBJ2-7; TRBD2 might be the D (5 bases). CDR1 and CDR2 (germline): SGDLS, YYNGEE. The ends were cut back, 0 bases at V and 0 bases at J, with 10 bases in the middle. The CDR3 is 15 residues long. The CDR3 DNA reads as TGTGCCAGCAGCGTAGTGGGAGATAGCTCCTACGAGCAGTACTTC. Residues: CASSVVGDSSYEQYF.

The chain has TRBV28 and TRBJ1-2, with 8 bases identical to TRBD1. CDR3 length equals 16 residues. Germline CDR1 and CDR2: MDHEN and SYDVKM. Trimming took 7 bases from V and 1 from J; bases not matched to a gene: 11. CDR3 region: CASTSSGTGHNYGYTF. The CDR3 DNA is TGTGCCAGCACCTCGAGCGGGACAGGCCATAACTATGGCTACACCTTC.

This rearrangement joins TRBV28 to TRBJ1-5; 8 nucleotides align to TRBD1. The CDR3 is made up of 16 amino acids. V was clipped by 5 bases and J by 5 bases; unmatched bases: 11. Per germline, CDR1 MDHEN and CDR2 SYDVKM. CDR3 nucleotides: TGTGCCAGCAGTCCTATGACAGGGGTCGGGTATCAGCCCCAGCATTTT. It encodes CASSPMTGVGYQPQHF.

Comment on this clone: This sample includes further DNA sequences coding for the same CDR3. The V gene is TRBV12-5, the J gene TRBJ1-2; D remains unclear. Germline V gene lookup returns CDR1 LGHNT and CDR2 FRNRAP. Trimming pared 6 bases from V and 0 bases from J, leaving 8 bases between. This CDR3 comprises 13 residues. In DNA, the CDR3 is TGTGCTAGTGGCCTAGATACTAACTATGGCTACACCTTC. The encoded protein is CASGLDTNYGYTF.

The chain links TRBV28 to TRBJ1-4; tentatively, D is TRBD1 (5 bases). The length of the CDR3 is 14 residues. V lost 5 bases and J lost 6, with 13 bases in between. The germline V gene has CDR1 MDHEN and CDR2 SYDVKM. This chain's CDR3 is CASSPGWGDEKLFF. For the CDR3, the DNA is TGTGCCAGCAGTCCGGGCTGGGGGGATGAAAAACTGTTTTTT.

This rearrangement joins TRBV15 to TRBJ2-3, with 7 nucleotides matching TRBD1. Germline CDR1 is LNHNV and CDR2 is YYDKDF (reference sequence). J lost 2 bases, V lost 0 bases, and 5 bases had no gene match. The CDR3 is 16 residues long. CDR3 DNA: TGTGCCACCAGCAGAGATCCGGGACAGAACACAGATACGCAGTATTTT. Its translation: CATSRDPGQNTDTQYF.

The V call is TRBV19, the J call TRBJ1-5; D is unresolved. This CDR3 contains 16 residues. Germline CDR1 LNHDA, CDR2 SQIVND (reference sequence). Trimming removed 1 base from V and 0 bases from J, with 10 bases in between. The chain's CDR3 is CASSIGQIYSNQPQHF. CDR3 sequence (DNA): TGTGCCAGTAGTATAGGGCAGATTTATAGCAATCAGCCCCAGCATTTT. The full variable domain, rest sourced from reference TRBV19 and TRBJ1-5, is DGGITQSPKYLFRKEGQNVTLSCEQNLNHDAMYWYRQDPGQGLRLIYYSQIVNDFQKGDIAEGYSVSREKKESFPLTVTSAQKNPTAFYLCASSIGQIYSNQPQHFGDGTRLSIL.

V and J are TRBV7-2 and TRBJ2-6; 8 nucleotides agree with TRBD1. Germline loops: CDR1 SGHTA, CDR2 FQGNSA. V gave up 4 bases and J gave up 0 bases; unmatched junction bases: 8. The CDR3 is 18 amino acids. CDR3 loop: CASSSGTGGSSGANVLTF. The CDR3 bases are TGTGCCAGCAGCTCCGGAACAGGGGGGAGCTCTGGGGCCAACGTCCTGACTTTC.

J is TRBJ2-5 and V is TRBV2; 10 nucleotides align to TRBD1. CDR1 is SNHLY and CDR2 is FYNNEI in the germline V gene. The CDR3 contains 17 residues. V lost 6 bases and J lost 2; bases outside the gene matches: 12. As DNA, the CDR3 is TGTGCCAGCAGCAGACGCCGTCTGGACAGGGGGCAAGAGACCCAGTACTTC. Amino acids: CASSRRRLDRGQETQYF.

The chain combines TRBV18 with TRBJ2-3; D uncertain. Between the trimmed V and J ends, which lost 3 bases and 5 bases, there was a span of 9 bases. Germline CDR1 and CDR2: KGHSH and LQKENI. CDR3 length equals 13 residues. The CDR3 DNA follows: TGTGCCAGCTCACCCGACCTAGGAGATACGCAGTATTTT. It translates to CASSPDLGDTQYF.

This chain links TRBV6-1 with TRBJ2-2; no clear D. V was cut by 2 bases and J by 0 bases, with 10 bases left in between. Germline assignment: CDR1 MNHNS and CDR2 SASEGT. This CDR3 has 16 amino acids. The CDR3 loop is CASSELEFSNTGELFF. The CDR3, as DNA: TGTGCCAGCAGTGAATTGGAGTTCTCGAACACCGGGGAGCTGTTTTTT.

This chain uses TRBV7-2 with TRBJ1-4; perhaps TRBD1 as D (5 bases). Germline V CDR1 and CDR2: SGHTA, FQGNSA. Trimming cost V 1 base and J 5 bases, with 11 bases left between them. The CDR3 sequence is 15 residues long. CDR3: CASSLGGRANEKLFF. CDR3 sequence (DNA): TGTGCCAGCAGCTTAGGCGGCAGGGCCAATGAAAAACTGTTTTTT.

This clone was counted between two and nine times. The genes are TRBV4-3 and TRBJ2-7; perhaps TRBD1 as D (5 bases). Per germline, CDR1 LGHNA and CDR2 YSLEER. The CDR3 runs 15 residues. V was cut by 1 base and J by 1 base, with 11 bases left in between. CDR3 sequence: CASSQGLGQSYEQYF. The DNA of the CDR3 is TGCGCCAGCAGCCAAGGATTGGGGCAGTCCTACGAGCAGTACTTC.

The rearrangement joins TRBV6-2 or TRBV6-3 to TRBJ2-1, with a possible D match to TRBD1 (6 bases). The CDR3 runs 15 residues. Trimming left V 6 bases short and J 3 bases short, with 15 bases between. From germline, CDR1 is MNHEY and CDR2 SVGEGT. The CDR3 nucleotides read TGTGCCAGCAGCGAACCGGGACACCTCTACAATGAGCAGTTCTTC. Residues: CASSEPGHLYNEQFF.

The rearrangement joins TRBV27 to TRBJ1-2; 7 nucleotides match TRBD1. Germline V gene sequence: CDR1 MNHEY, CDR2 SMNVEV (reference sequence). The V gene end was trimmed by 8 bases and the J gene end by 3 bases; junction bases not matched to a gene: 6. The CDR3 runs 13 residues. The CDR3 region has the DNA TGTGCCAGCTCTAGGGGGCCGGACTATGGCTACACCTTC. Protein product: CASSRGPDYGYTF.